This TCR beta chain was profiled in a study of neoadjuvant anti-PD-1 for oral cavity cancer. CDR3 size: 15 residues. The V gene lost 0 bases and the J gene lost 4 bases, with 13 bases spanning the gap. From germline, CDR1 is SGHRS and CDR2 YFSETQ. Some clones are missing from TCRdb's copy, which holds only in-frame ones; the method was immunoSEQ multiplex PCR. This table has some 70,000 clones, about 88% appearing once. Time point specified: after neoadjuvant nivolumab, at surgical resection. Patients had HPV-negative, locally advanced oral cavity squamous cell carcinoma. No culture or expansion preceded analysis of these blood cells.

The chain combines TRBV5-1 with TRBJ1-2; D is perhaps TRBD1 (5 bases). The sample in question was PBMCs, obtained after nivolumab (anti-PD-1) treatment. This sequence was found in a person aged 35 to 85 with oral cavity squamous cell carcinoma. The CDR3: CASSLVGAQGYGYTF. CDR3 sequence (DNA): TGCGCCAGCAGCTTGGTCGGGGCTCAAGGCTATGGCTACACCTTC.